A single sample is the source of the 24 T cell receptor beta chains below, sequenced in a study of blood T cell repertoires in COVID-19. The table came from immunoSEQ multiplex PCR; TCRdb's copy has only in-frame clones and leaves some out. The table includes about 68,000 clones, 85% to 90% detected once. The sample consisted of peripheral blood. Every receptor here comes from a man aged 45-65 years with acute or convalescent COVID-19.

The rearrangement joins TRBV6-4 to TRBJ2-1; D possibly corresponds to TRBD2 (6 bases). This CDR3 is 16 amino acids long. Germline CDR1 MRHNA, CDR2 SNTAGT. Trimming removed 7 bases at V and 0 bases at J, with 16 bases between. CDR3 loop: CASTAWDSCSYNEQFF. The DNA of the CDR3 is TGTGCCAGCACCGCGTGGGACTCCTGCTCCTACAATGAGCAGTTCTTC.

The chain links TRBV5-1 to TRBJ2-1, with 9 bases identical to TRBD2. V shed 4 bases and J 4 bases; nucleotides not matched to a gene: 3. The CDR3 has 14 residues. Per germline, CDR1 SGHRS and CDR2 YFSETQ. The CDR3 nucleotides are TGCGCCAGCAGCCCGGGACTAGCATACAATGAGCAGTTCTTC. Protein: CASSPGLAYNEQFF. The variable domain in full, completed from reference TRBV5-1 and TRBJ2-1, reads KAGVTQTPRYLIKTRGQQVTLSCSPISGHRSVSWYQQTPGQGLQFLFEYFSETQRNKGNFPGRFSGRQFSNSRSEMNVSTLELGDSALYLCASSPGLAYNEQFFGPGTRLTVL.

Notes on this clone: Other DNA sequences in this sample translate to the same CDR3. The V gene is TRBV11-3, the J gene TRBJ1-1, with 9 positions matching TRBD1. The CDR3 covers 14 residues. V trimming: 5 bases; J trimming: 3 bases; junction bases outside the gene matches: 4. The V gene's germline CDR1 is SGHNT and CDR2 YENEEA. The CDR3 region is CASSLGQGYTEAFF. The DNA for the CDR3 is TGTGCCAGCAGCCTCGGACAGGGGTACACTGAAGCTTTCTTT.

The chain carries TRBV30 and TRBJ1-5, with a possible D match to TRBD1 (5 bases). Trimming cost V 0 bases and J 2 bases, with 14 bases left between them. The CDR3 is 16 residues long. The germline CDR1 and CDR2 sequences are GTSNPN and SVGIG (reference sequence). CDR3 protein: CAWSVEYGGGNQPQHF. CDR3 coding DNA: TGTGCCTGGAGTGTAGAATATGGGGGGGGCAATCAGCCCCAGCATTTT.

V usage is TRBV19 and J usage is TRBJ1-5; perhaps TRBD1 as D (6 bases). The CDR3 is 14 residues long. V was shortened by 3 bases and J by 2 bases, with 8 bases between the two germline ends. From germline, CDR1 is LNHDA and CDR2 SQIVND (reference sequence). The CDR3 region has the DNA TGTGCCAGTAGTATGGCAGGGGGCAATCAGCCCCAGCATTTT. It codes for CASSMAGGNQPQHF.

This clone was found a few times. The chain is built from TRBV11-2 and TRBJ2-5; D is ambiguous. The germline CDR1 and CDR2 sequences are SGHAT and FQNNGV. The CDR3 consists of 13 residues. Trimming took 4 bases from V and 3 from J, leaving 9 bases between them. The CDR3 DNA follows: TGTGCCAGCAGCTACTTTGCTGAAGAGACCCAGTACTTC. Residues: CASSYFAEETQYF.

The chain carries TRBV5-1 and TRBJ2-3; possible D gene TRBD2, 7 bases. Trimming removed 4 bases from V and 0 bases from J, with 24 bases in between. Looked up from germline, CDR1 is SGHRS and CDR2 is YFSETQ. The CDR3 totals 19 residues. CDR3 in amino acids: CASSPEGERGRSSTDTQYF. CDR3 DNA sequence: TGCGCCAGCAGCCCGGAGGGGGAGCGGGGCCGATCTAGCACAGATACGCAGTATTTT.

The CDR3 coding sequence is TGTGCCAGCAGGCTCACAGGGACCGGGGAGCTGTTTTTT. Translating it yields CASRLTGTGELFF. V usage is TRBV2 and J usage is TRBJ2-2; the D gene is possibly TRBD1 (6 bases). This CDR3 contains 13 residues. V shed 6 bases and J shed 5 bases, with 10 bases lying between them. Germline CDR1 and CDR2: SNHLY and FYNNEI. The full variable domain, in which reference TRBV2 and TRBJ2-2 provide the parts outside the CDR3, is EPEVTQTPSHQVTQMGQEVILRCVPISNHLYFYWYRQILGQKVEFLVSFYNNEISEKSEIFDDQFSVERPDGSNFTLKIRSTKLEDSAMYFCASRLTGTGELFFGEGSRLTVL.

The chain combines TRBV18 with TRBJ2-3; TRBD2 aligns across 7 bases. J lost 1 base, V lost 4 bases, and 5 bases had no gene match. This CDR3 contains 15 residues. CDR1 is KGHSH and CDR2 is LQKENI in the germline V gene. The CDR3 loop is CASSLTSPGTDTQYF. CDR3 bases: TGTGCCAGCTCACTGACTAGCCCAGGCACAGATACGCAGTATTTT.

The V call is TRBV3-1 (or the pseudogene TRBV3-2), the J call TRBJ2-3; tentative D call: TRBD2 (6 bases). Germline CDR1 and CDR2: LGHDT and YNNKEL (reference sequence). The CDR3 length is 15 residues. The V and J ends lost 2 bases and 0 bases respectively, with 9 bases between them. The CDR3 sequence is CASSQRGISTDTQYF. In DNA form, the CDR3 reads TGTGCCAGCAGCCAACGCGGGATTAGCACAGATACGCAGTATTTT.

The chain combines TRBV6-2 or TRBV6-3 with TRBJ1-2; 8 bases map to TRBD1. Germline V CDR1 and CDR2: MNHEY, SVGEGT. V was clipped by 4 bases and J by 4 bases; unmatched bases: 5. The CDR3 consists of 14 residues. The CDR3 DNA sequence: TGTGCCAGCAGTTCAGGACAGGGAGGCTATGGCTACACCTTC. Residues: CASSSGQGGYGYTF.

V is TRBV27 and J is TRBJ2-1; TRBD2 matches at 8 bases. The CDR3 loop spans 14 amino acids. J lost 6 bases, V lost 5 bases, and 6 bases had no gene match. CDR1 and CDR2 from the germline V gene are MNHEY and SMNVEV (reference sequence). The CDR3 is CASSPFRGGNEQFF. The CDR3 DNA reads as TGTGCCAGCAGTCCCTTCCGGGGGGGCAATGAGCAGTTCTTC.

This chain connects TRBV30 to TRBJ1-2; 8 nucleotides match TRBD1. Germline assignment: CDR1 GTSNPN and CDR2 SVGIG (reference sequence). This CDR3 is built from 14 residues. V lost 4 bases to trimming and J lost 7 bases; unmatched junction nucleotides: 11. CDR3 sequence reads: CAWTLTGGVGGYTF. The DNA for the CDR3 is TGTGCCTGGACTCTTACAGGGGGGGTAGGTGGCTACACCTTC. Variable domain in full (rest from reference TRBV30 and TRBJ1-2): SQTIHQWPATLVQPVGSPLSLECTVEGTSNPNLYWYRQAAGRGLQLLFYSVGIGQISSEVPQNLSASRPQDRQFILSSKKLLLSDSGFYLCAWTLTGGVGGYTFGSGTRLTVV.

There are a few counts of this clone. The J gene is TRBJ2-7, the V gene TRBV7-9, with D maybe TRBD1 (5 bases). The V end lost 1 base, the J end lost 9 bases, and 10 bases lay between the germline ends. The germline CDR1 and CDR2 sequences are SEHNR and FQNEAQ (reference sequence). CDR3 size: 12 residues. The CDR3 DNA sequence: TGTGCCAGCAGCTTAGGGGGCGGAGTGCAGTACTTC. Its translation is CASSLGGGVQYF.

The V call is TRBV5-8, the J call TRBJ2-3, with TRBD1 matching over 8 bases. Germline V gene sequence: CDR1 SGHTS, CDR2 YDEGEE. V lost 1 base, J lost 3 bases, and 7 bases stayed unmatched. The CDR3 runs 16 residues. CDR3 region: CASSLLARGLTDTQYF. The CDR3 DNA follows: TGTGCCAGCAGCTTGTTGGCCAGGGGGCTGACAGATACGCAGTATTTT. The full variable domain, its missing parts supplied by reference TRBV5-8 and TRBJ2-3, is EAGVTQSPTHLIKTRGQQATLRCSPISGHTSVYWYQQALGLGLQFLLWYDEGEERNRGNFPPRFSGRQFPNYSSELNVNALELEDSALYLCASSLLARGLTDTQYFGPGTRLTVL.

This chain connects TRBV11-3 to TRBJ2-7; D call uncertain. Trimming pared 1 base from V and 2 bases from J, leaving 9 bases between. The CDR3 loop spans 14 amino acids. Germline V lookup: CDR1 SGHNT, CDR2 YENEEA. CDR3 coding DNA: TGTGCCAGCAGCTTAGTTGGTGGGCCCTACGAGCAGTACTTC. It is translated as CASSLVGGPYEQYF.

Here the CDR3 reads CASSPGTGGQETQYF. CDR3 coding DNA: TGTGCCAGCAGCCCCGGGACAGGGGGCCAAGAGACCCAGTACTTC. This chain joins TRBV5-8 and TRBJ2-5, with 11 bases lining up with TRBD1. There are 15 residues in the CDR3. Unmatched junction bases numbered 3, after V lost 4 bases and J lost 1 base. Germline V gene lookup returns CDR1 SGHTS and CDR2 YDEGEE.

The chain has TRBV11-3 and TRBJ2-7, with 10 nucleotides matching TRBD2. This CDR3 has 13 residues. Germline assignment: CDR1 SGHNT and CDR2 YENEEA. Trimming took 4 bases from V and 7 from J; bases not matched to a gene: 4. The CDR3 protein is CASSSSGRVEQYF. CDR3 nucleotides: TGTGCCAGCAGCTCTAGCGGGAGAGTGGAGCAGTACTTC.

This clone showed up just a few times. The J gene is TRBJ2-7, the V gene TRBV18, with 7 bases lining up with TRBD1. Germline CDR1 and CDR2: KGHSH and LQKENI. V was pared by 2 bases and J by 7 bases, with 5 bases of the junction left unmatched. The CDR3 contains 13 residues. The DNA of the CDR3 is TGTGCCAGCTCACCAAGGACAGGAGGAGAGCAGTACTTC. Its protein is CASSPRTGGEQYF.

J is TRBJ1-2 and V is TRBV6-6, with no clear D. Germline CDR1 is MNHNY and CDR2 is SVGAGI (reference sequence). The germline V and J ends were trimmed by 2 bases and 0 bases, with 10 bases remaining between them. The CDR3 is made up of 15 amino acids. The CDR3 coding sequence is TGTGCCAGCAGTTACAGCGGCAGGCCTAACTATGGCTACACCTTC. The encoded protein is CASSYSGRPNYGYTF.

In its sample, this clone was seen a few times. The chain links TRBV12-5 to TRBJ2-1; 7 nucleotides match TRBD2. After removal of 4 bases from V and 1 base from J, the junction contained 4 bases not matched to a gene. The CDR3 totals 15 residues. Germline V gene lookup returns CDR1 LGHNT and CDR2 FRNRAP. CDR3 nucleotide sequence: TGTGCTAGTGGTTCCCGGGGGGTTTCCTACAATGAGCAGTTCTTC. It yields the protein CASGSRGVSYNEQFF.

The J gene is TRBJ2-1, the V gene TRBV3-1 (or the pseudogene TRBV3-2); D is perhaps TRBD2 (6 bases). V lost 0 bases and J 1 base, leaving 13 bases between the germline ends. CDR1 is LGHDT and CDR2 is YNNKEL in the germline V gene (reference sequence). The CDR3 is 17 residues long. CDR3 DNA: TGTGCCAGCAGCCAAGATATAGGTAGCGGATCCTACAATGAGCAGTTCTTC. It is translated as CASSQDIGSGSYNEQFF.

The rearrangement links TRBV5-8 to TRBJ2-5; TRBD1 matches 10 bases. The V gene's germline CDR1 is SGHTS and CDR2 YDEGEE. The CDR3 consists of 15 residues. J lost 4 bases, V lost 5 bases, and 8 bases had no gene match. CDR3 DNA: TGTGCCAGCAGGGATCGGGACAGGGGTGGAGAGACCCAGTACTTC. The encoded protein is CASRDRDRGGETQYF.

The V call is TRBV12-5, the J call TRBJ1-4; 12 bases align to TRBD1. The V gene end was trimmed by 1 base and the J gene end by 15 bases; junction bases not matched to a gene: 9. CDR1 is LGHNT, CDR2 FRNRAP, per germline. The CDR3 is 15 amino acids. The CDR3 DNA reads as TGTGCTAGTGGTTTGGACGCGGGACAGGGGGCTCGTGTGTTTTTT. Its translation: CASGLDAGQGARVFF.